Included here is one T cell receptor beta chain sequence, with context. Assay: immunoSEQ multiplex PCR; the TCRdb copy retains only in-frame clones and omits some. The table records tens of thousands of clones, about 83% of them present only once. This specimen comes from a study of control samples from healthy donors and cancer patients. This CDR3 is 16 amino acids long. V lost 2 bases to trimming and J lost 6 bases; unmatched junction nucleotides: 8. Per germline, CDR1 MNHEY and CDR2 SVGAGI. The sequencing input was PBMCs. The chain joins TRBV6-5 to TRBJ2-1, with 9 bases matching TRBD2. This clonotype was obtained from a woman in her sixties with lung cancer. The CDR3 bases are TGTGCCAGCAGTTACAGAGCGGGAGGCTTGGGCAATGAGCAGTTCTTC. It specifies CASSYRAGGLGNEQFF.